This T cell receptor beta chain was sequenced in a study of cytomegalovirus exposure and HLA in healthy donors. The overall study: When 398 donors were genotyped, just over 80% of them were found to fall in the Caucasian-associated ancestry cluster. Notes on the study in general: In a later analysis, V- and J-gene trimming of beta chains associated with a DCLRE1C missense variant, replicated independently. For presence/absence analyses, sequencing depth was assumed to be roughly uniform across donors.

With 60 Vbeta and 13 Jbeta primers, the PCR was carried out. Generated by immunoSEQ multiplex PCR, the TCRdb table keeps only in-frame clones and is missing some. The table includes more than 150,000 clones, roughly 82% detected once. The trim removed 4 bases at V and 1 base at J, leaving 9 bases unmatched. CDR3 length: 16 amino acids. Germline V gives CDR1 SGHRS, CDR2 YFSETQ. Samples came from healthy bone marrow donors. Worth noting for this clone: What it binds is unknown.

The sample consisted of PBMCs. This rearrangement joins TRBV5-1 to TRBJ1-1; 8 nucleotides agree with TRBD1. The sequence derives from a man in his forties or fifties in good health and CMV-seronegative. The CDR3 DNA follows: TGCGCCAGCAGCCTGACAACCGGGACAGGGAACACTGAAGCTTTCTTT. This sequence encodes CASSLTTGTGNTEAFF.